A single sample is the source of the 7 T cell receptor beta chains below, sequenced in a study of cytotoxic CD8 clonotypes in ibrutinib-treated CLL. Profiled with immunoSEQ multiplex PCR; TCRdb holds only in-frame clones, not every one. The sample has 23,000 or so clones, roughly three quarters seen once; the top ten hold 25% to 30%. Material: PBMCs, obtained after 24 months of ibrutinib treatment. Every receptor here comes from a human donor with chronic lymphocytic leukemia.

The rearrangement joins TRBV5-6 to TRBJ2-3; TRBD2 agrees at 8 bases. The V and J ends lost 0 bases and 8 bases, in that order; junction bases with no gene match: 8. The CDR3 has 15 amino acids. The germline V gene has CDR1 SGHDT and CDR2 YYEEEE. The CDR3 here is CASSLGTVRGGTQYF. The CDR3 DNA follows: TGTGCCAGCAGCTTGGGTACAGTACGGGGGGGTACGCAGTATTTT.

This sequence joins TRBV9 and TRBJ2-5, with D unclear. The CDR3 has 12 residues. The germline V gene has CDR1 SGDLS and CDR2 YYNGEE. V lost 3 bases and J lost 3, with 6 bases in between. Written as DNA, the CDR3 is TGTGCCAGCAGCGCGACGGAAGAGACCCAGTACTTC. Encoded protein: CASSATEETQYF.

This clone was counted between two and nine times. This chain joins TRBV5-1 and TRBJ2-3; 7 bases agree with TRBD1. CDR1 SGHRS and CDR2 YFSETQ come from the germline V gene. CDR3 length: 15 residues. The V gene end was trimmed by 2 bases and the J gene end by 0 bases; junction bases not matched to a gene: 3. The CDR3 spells CASSLKTGSTDTQYF. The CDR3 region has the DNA TGCGCCAGCAGCTTAAAGACAGGGAGCACAGATACGCAGTATTTT.

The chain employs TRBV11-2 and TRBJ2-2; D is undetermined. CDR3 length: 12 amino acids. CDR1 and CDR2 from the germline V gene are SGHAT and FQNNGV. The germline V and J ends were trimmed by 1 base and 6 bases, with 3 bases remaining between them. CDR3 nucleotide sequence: TGTGCCAGCAGCTTAGTAGCCGGGGAGCTGTTTTTT. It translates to CASSLVAGELFF.

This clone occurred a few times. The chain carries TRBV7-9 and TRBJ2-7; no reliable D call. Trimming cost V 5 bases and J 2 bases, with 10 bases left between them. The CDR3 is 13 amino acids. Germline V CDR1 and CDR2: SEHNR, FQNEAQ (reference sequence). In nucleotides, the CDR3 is TGTGCCAGCAGCGGAACCACTACCTACGAGCAGTACTTC. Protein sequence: CASSGTTTYEQYF.

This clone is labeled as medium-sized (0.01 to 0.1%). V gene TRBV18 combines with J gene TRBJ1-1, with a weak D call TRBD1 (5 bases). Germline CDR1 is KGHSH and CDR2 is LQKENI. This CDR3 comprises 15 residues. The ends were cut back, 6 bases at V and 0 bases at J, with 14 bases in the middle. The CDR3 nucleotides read TGTGCCAGCTCCCCTACAGGTTATCTGAACACTGAAGCTTTCTTT. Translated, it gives CASSPTGYLNTEAFF.

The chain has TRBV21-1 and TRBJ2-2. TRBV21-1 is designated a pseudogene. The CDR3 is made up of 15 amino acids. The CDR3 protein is CASSKGKDNTGELFF. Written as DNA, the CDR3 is TGTGCCAGCAGCAAAGGGAAAGACAACACCGGGGAGCTGTTTTTT.